This TCR beta chain was identified during a study of T-cell reconstitution after alpha-beta-depleted transplantation in children. In germline, CDR1 is SNHLY, CDR2 FYNNEI. The CDR3 has 15 amino acids. V was shortened by 1 base and J by 8 bases, with 17 bases between the two germline ends. The TCRbeta library was prepared with unique molecular identifiers. TCRdb processed the PCR reads anew with MiXCR; each CDR3 protein has one entry. Here the sample spans just under 550,000 distinct CDR3 sequences, approximately 20% being singletons. Sequencing was performed on PBMCs from the stem cell graft donor, taken from the stem cell graft. This receptor was identified in a human donor who donated a stem cell graft to a child with acute lymphoblastic leukemia. The chain combines TRBV2 with TRBJ1-1; D may be TRBD1 (6 bases). CDR3 sequence (DNA): TGTGCCAGCAGTGAAGTGCTTGGGGTCGACAGGGAAGCTTTCTTT. It codes for CASSEVLGVDREAFF.